This record covers a single T cell receptor beta chain. This clonotype has just a few counts. There is no known antigen for this receptor. Base qualities are not recorded, but no much larger clone differs from it by a single base. This specimen's treatment or condition label, per the study, means: live attenuated yellow fever vaccine strain. A standard Ficoll-Paque protocol was used to isolate PBMCs from peripheral blood. Dynabeads CD4 and CD8 positive selection kits were used to isolate the CD4 and CD8 T-cell fractions. TriZol was used to extract RNA from bulk PBMCs, CD4 and CD8 fractions, and dextramer-positive and dextramer-negative fractions. TCRdb names Illumina NovaSeq 6000 as the instrument used. TCR cDNA was made using 5'RACE template switching, a step that added a universal primer site and unique molecular identifiers. Priming for cDNA synthesis came from both the TCR alpha and TCR beta constant segments. Library amplification involved two PCR steps, and the second step added sample barcodes and sequencing adapters. Sequencing of the libraries was done on either Illumina HiSeq 2500 (2x100 bp) or NovaSeq (2x150 bp). Under the source paper's analysis protocol: MIGEC was used to demultiplex reads and collapse the reads into UMI consensus sequences, and MiXCR was used for V(D)J alignment. Vaccine-responding clonotypes were defined with edgeR using replicate PBMC samples, requiring FDR below 0.01 and a log2 fold change above 5 up to day 15. Each bulk clonotype received a CD4 or CD8 identity based on whether the sequenced CD4 or CD8 repertoire contained that clonotype at higher abundance. TCRdb passed the public sequencing reads through fastp at Q25 and MiXCR, retaining productive beta sequences. Rows with one shared CDR3 protein collapse into an entry with the most common genes and DNA. The V and J calls were determined by TCRdb, not by the authors. Present in this sample are some 220,000 distinct CDR3 sequences, 3% to 4% of which were seen just once. Around 3.2% of the sample is taken by the ten largest.

The data were taken from a study of T cells after yellow fever vaccination (dated by TCRdb to between 2017 and 2020). About the investigation overall: The SMART-Seq v4 Ultra Low Input RNA kit was used to prepare libraries from fractions with low cell numbers. Blood was collected at multiple timepoints before and after primary and secondary immunization, and bulk PBMC replicates and cell subsets were isolated. The cohort comprised two healthy male donors, one aged 18 to 29 and one aged 30 to 40 years. To track T-cell clones before and after primary and booster YFV17D yellow fever vaccination, bulk TCR alpha and beta repertoires were sequenced longitudinally. What the research found in general, with its limitations: Because abundant contaminating clonotypes from the bulk population could be contained in FACS-sorted repertoires, computational filtering was required. After the booster, most of the clones that had expanded following primary vaccination were detected again (approximately 96% of CD4 and roughly nine tenths of CD8), which suggests that memory was broadly maintained. A small share of clonotypes occurred in both CD4 and CD8 compartments, likely arising from convergent recombination. The study included only a couple of donors, which limits how far the findings can be generalized. The secondary T-cell response was found to be weaker but faster than the primary response, with a peak reached on day 5 rather than on day 15.

Material: CD4+ T cells sorted from PBMCs, obtained 10 days after the yellow fever booster vaccination. The receptor was derived from a man aged 18 to 30 who received the YFV17D yellow fever vaccine.

The sequenced DNA is TGCGCCAGCAGTTACACAGGGTTCACTGAGCAGTTCTTC. Its protein is CASSYTGFTEQFF. Recombination linked TRBV5-1 to TRBJ2-1; TRBD1 could be the D gene, as 6 bases match. Trimming at the junction amounts to 5 bases on V and 9 bases on J, and the germline ends lie 15 bases apart. The germline V gene specifies SGHRS as CDR1 and YFSETQ as CDR2. Spanning cysteine to phenylalanine, the CDR3 consists of 13 amino acids. The CDR3 DNA has 39 bases and is translated from base 1.